The 24 T cell receptor beta chains reported below all come from one sample, sequenced in a study of blood T cell repertoires in COVID-19. Here immunoSEQ multiplex PCR was the method, and the copy in TCRdb shows in-frame clones only, minus some. The sample lists some 120,000 clones, roughly four fifths seen once, with approximately 11% in the top ten. Sequencing was carried out using peripheral blood. These receptors were taken from a human donor in a cohort sampled during active COVID-19.

The chain recombines TRBV4-2 with TRBJ2-7; D may be TRBD2 (5 bases). V dropped 0 bases and J dropped 2 bases, with 5 bases sitting between them. Germline V gene sequence: CDR1 LGHNA, CDR2 YNFKEQ. There are 13 residues in the CDR3. CDR3 nucleotides: TGTGCCAGCAGCCAAGACGGGACCTACGAGCAGTACTTC. Its translation: CASSQDGTYEQYF.

This clone was detected only a few times. This chain connects TRBV29-1 to TRBJ1-1, with D perhaps TRBD1 (6 bases). Trimming pared 4 bases from V and 4 bases from J, leaving 13 bases between. The CDR3 totals 13 residues. The germline V gene encodes CDR1 SQVTM and CDR2 ANQGSEA. The CDR3, as DNA: TGCAGCGTTGGTACAGGGAGAGCCACTGAAGCTTTCTTT. Amino acids: CSVGTGRATEAFF.

This clone was counted between two and nine times. This chain joins TRBV2 and TRBJ1-5; TRBD1 agrees at 7 bases. Germline V gene sequence: CDR1 SNHLY, CDR2 FYNNEI. V was pared by 8 bases and J by 6 bases, with 7 bases of the junction left unmatched. The CDR3 is 13 amino acids. Here the CDR3 DNA reads TGTGCCAGCCGACAGGGCTCAGTTCAGCCCCAGCATTTT. Translated: CASRQGSVQPQHF.

The table lists this clone with a count of one. This chain joins TRBV5-8 and TRBJ2-4; 7 bases match TRBD1. Trimming cost V 9 bases and J 6 bases; bases outside gene matches: 9. The germline CDR1 and CDR2 sequences are SGHTS and YDEGEE. There are 13 residues in the CDR3. The CDR3 DNA reads TGTGCCACCGAGCGGACAGGACCAAACATTCAGTACTTC. Translation: CATERTGPNIQYF.

In DNA, the CDR3 is TGTGCCAGTAGTATAGCGCGGGTAGATACGCAGTATTTT. Its protein is CASSIARVDTQYF. The rearrangement uses TRBV19 and TRBJ2-3, with D maybe TRBD2 (5 bases). Per the germline V gene, CDR1 is LNHDA and CDR2 is SQIVND (reference sequence). V lost 1 base, J lost 5 bases, and 7 bases lay in between. The length of the CDR3 is 13 residues.

The chain has TRBV19 and TRBJ2-7, with 9 positions matching TRBD1. The germline V gene has CDR1 LNHDA and CDR2 SQIVND (reference sequence). J gave up 3 bases and V 5 bases, and 8 bases lay outside the gene matches. This CDR3 contains 15 residues. Here the CDR3 reads CASSLSGTGSYEQYF. CDR3 sequence (DNA): TGTGCCAGTAGTCTATCCGGGACAGGGAGCTACGAGCAGTACTTC.

V usage is TRBV27 and J usage is TRBJ2-6, with 9 nucleotides matching TRBD1. Losses at the gene ends were 1 base for V and 1 base for J; bases not matched to a gene: 5. CDR1 and CDR2 from the germline V gene are MNHEY and SMNVEV (reference sequence). The CDR3 contains 18 residues. Here the CDR3 DNA reads TGTGCCAGCAGTTTATTCTGGGACAGGGTTTCTGGGGCCAACGTCCTGACTTTC. Translation: CASSLFWDRVSGANVLTF. The entire variable domain, with the rest obtained from reference TRBV27 and TRBJ2-6, is as follows: EAQVTQNPRYLITVTGKKLTVTCSQNMNHEYMSWYRQDPGLGLRQIYYSMNVEVTDKGDVPEGYKVSRKEKRNFPLILESPSPNQTSLYFCASSLFWDRVSGANVLTFGAGSRLTVL.

This clone showed up just a few times. J is TRBJ1-1 and V is TRBV5-5, with TRBD1 as a possible D gene (6 bases). The germline V and J ends were trimmed by 1 base and 0 bases, with 13 bases remaining between them. The CDR3 covers 16 residues. Germline CDR1 reads SGHKS; CDR2 reads YYEKEE (reference sequence). CDR3 residues: CASSLRQGNMNTEAFF. DNA for the CDR3: TGTGCCAGCAGCTTGCGTCAGGGGAACATGAACACTGAAGCTTTCTTT.

The rearrangement links TRBV19 to TRBJ1-3; D uncertain. This CDR3 is 15 amino acids long. CDR1 LNHDA and CDR2 SQIVND come from the germline V gene (reference sequence). Trimming removed 3 bases from V and 0 bases from J, with 9 bases in between. CDR3 in DNA: TGTGCCAGTAGTATGAGGCTTAACTCTGGAAACACCATATATTTT. Amino acid sequence: CASSMRLNSGNTIYF.

The gene calls are TRBV18 and TRBJ2-7; 8 bases fit TRBD1. CDR1 is KGHSH and CDR2 is LQKENI in the germline V gene. The ends lost 2 bases at V and 2 bases at J; junction bases unmatched: 5. CDR3 size: 15 residues. The CDR3 spells CASSPIGQGAYEQYF. The CDR3, as DNA: TGTGCCAGCTCACCAATAGGACAGGGTGCCTACGAGCAGTACTTC. The whole variable domain, filled in from reference TRBV18 and TRBJ2-7, reads NAGVMQNPRHLVRRRGQEARLRCSPMKGHSHVYWYRQLPEEGLKFMVYLQKENIIDESGMPKERFSAEFPKEGPSILRIQQVVRGDSAAYFCASSPIGQGAYEQYFGPGTRLTVT.

The chain has TRBV3-1 (or the pseudogene TRBV3-2) and TRBJ2-1; TRBD1 might be the D (6 bases). CDR3 length: 14 amino acids. Germline-derived CDR1 and CDR2 are LGHDT and YNNKEL (reference sequence). V lost 1 base, J lost 9 bases, and 13 bases lay in between. CDR3 nucleotide sequence: TGTGCCAGCAGCCAAGGCTTAGGGACACCTGAGCAGTTCTTC. Translating it yields CASSQGLGTPEQFF.

The CDR3 DNA follows: TGTGCCAGCAGTTTGAATCCCCACGACAGGGGGCAGGGCAGAAACACCATATATTTT. This sequence encodes CASSLNPHDRGQGRNTIYF. V is TRBV28 and J is TRBJ1-3, with 10 nucleotides matching TRBD1. V dropped 3 bases and J dropped 5; count of bases not matched to a gene: 16. Looked up from germline, CDR1 is MDHEN and CDR2 is SYDVKM. The CDR3 is 19 amino acids.

V usage is TRBV30 and J usage is TRBJ1-3; 8 bases map to TRBD1. The germline CDR1 and CDR2 sequences are GTSNPN and SVGIG (reference sequence). The CDR3 is 17 amino acids. V lost 3 bases to trimming and J lost 0 bases; unmatched junction nucleotides: 10. CDR3 sequence reads: CAWSPSWTGTSGNTIYF. The DNA of the CDR3 is TGTGCCTGGAGCCCCTCATGGACAGGGACCTCTGGAAACACCATATATTTT.

The rearrangement joins TRBV9 to TRBJ1-6; tentative D call: TRBD1 (5 bases). Trimming removed 0 bases from V and 8 bases from J, with 9 bases in between. Germline assignment: CDR1 SGDLS and CDR2 YYNGEE. This CDR3 contains 14 residues. The CDR3 DNA follows: TGTGCCAGCAGCGTAGGAAGCAGGGATTCACCCCTCCACTTT. Protein sequence: CASSVGSRDSPLHF. The variable domain in full, completed from reference TRBV9 and TRBJ1-6, reads DSGVTQTPKHLITATGQRVTLRCSPRSGDLSVYWYQQSLDQGLQFLIQYYNGEERAKGNILERFSAQQFPDLHSELNLSSLELGDSALYFCASSVGSRDSPLHFGNGTRLTVT.

V and J are TRBV5-4 and TRBJ2-3; the match to TRBD2 covers 11 bases. Germline CDR1 reads SGHNT; CDR2 reads YYREEE (reference sequence). CDR3 size: 16 residues. Trimming at V came to 6 bases and at J to 5 bases, leaving 11 bases not matched to a gene. CDR3 sequence: CASTDPGTSGRDTQYF. Here the CDR3 DNA reads TGTGCCAGCACCGACCCAGGAACTAGCGGGAGAGATACGCAGTATTTT. Based on the CDR3 plus reference TRBV5-4 and TRBJ2-3, the full variable domain is ETGVTQSPTHLIKTRGQQVTLRCSSQSGHNTVSWYQQALGQGPQFIFQYYREEENGRGNFPPRFSGLQFPNYSSELNVNALELDDSALYLCASTDPGTSGRDTQYFGPGTRLTVL.

This clone was picked up one time. V is TRBV7-8 and J is TRBJ1-3, with D possibly TRBD1 on 6 matching bases. From germline, CDR1 is SGHVS and CDR2 FQNEAQ. The CDR3 spans 15 residues. Between the trimmed V and J ends, which lost 5 bases and 13 bases, there was a span of 24 bases. The CDR3 DNA is TGTGCCAGCAGCCAAGAACAGGGATCGGGAGGGGGGATATATTTT. The encoded protein is CASSQEQGSGGGIYF.

The chain has TRBV28 and TRBJ2-7; a possible D gene is TRBD1 (5 bases). Deletions cut 5 bases from V and 6 bases from J, with 20 bases between. Germline V lookup: CDR1 MDHEN, CDR2 SYDVKM. The CDR3 is 15 amino acids. The CDR3 DNA follows: TGTGCCAGCAGTCTCCCGGAAGGGGTTGCACGCGAGCAGTACTTC. It encodes CASSLPEGVAREQYF.

Here the CDR3 DNA reads TGTGCCAGCAGCGGAGCCCTCTCTGGAAACACCATATATTTT. This encodes CASSGALSGNTIYF. The chain employs TRBV9 and TRBJ1-3; the D is unclear. Germline values: CDR1 SGDLS, CDR2 YYNGEE. V was trimmed by 3 bases and J by 0 bases, leaving 7 bases between them. The CDR3 contains 14 residues.

Relative to its sample, this clone is medium-sized. In nucleotides, the CDR3 is TGCGCCAGCAGCTTGGAACAGGGGGCAGCAGATACGCAGTATTTT. This translates into CASSLEQGAADTQYF. The chain links TRBV5-1 to TRBJ2-3; 9 bases align to TRBD1. V shed 0 bases and J 4 bases; nucleotides not matched to a gene: 3. The germline gives CDR1 SGHRS, CDR2 YFSETQ. This CDR3 is 15 amino acids long.

The chain combines TRBV5-4 with TRBJ2-7; TRBD2 matches 10 bases. Germline values: CDR1 SGHNT, CDR2 YYREEE (reference sequence). This CDR3 contains 14 residues. V was pared by 6 bases and J by 0 bases, with 3 bases of the junction left unmatched. This chain's CDR3 is CASTLAGASYEQYF. CDR3 bases: TGTGCCAGCACCCTAGCGGGGGCCTCCTACGAGCAGTACTTC.

CDR3 loop: CSVVPEQAIRQYF. The CDR3, as DNA: TGCAGCGTGGTACCAGAACAGGCTATAAGGCAGTACTTC. V is TRBV29-1 and J is TRBJ2-7; D possibly corresponds to TRBD1 (5 bases). Germline CDR1 is SQVTM and CDR2 is ANQGSEA. This CDR3 comprises 13 residues. V was cut by 6 bases and J by 9 bases, with 21 bases left in between.

The rearrangement uses TRBV11-3 and TRBJ1-6, with D perhaps TRBD1 (6 bases). Trimming pared 2 bases from V and 7 bases from J, leaving 9 bases between. There are 14 residues in the CDR3. Germline V gene sequence: CDR1 SGHNT, CDR2 YENEEA. Written as DNA, the CDR3 is TGTGCCAGCAGCTTATCAGGGGTGAATTCACCCCTCCACTTT. Encoded protein: CASSLSGVNSPLHF. Full variable domain (rest looked up from reference TRBV11-3 and TRBJ1-6): EAGVVQSPRYKIIEKKQPVAFWCNPISGHNTLYWYLQNLGQGPELLIRYENEEAVDDSQLPKDRFSAERLKGVDSTLKIQPAELGDSAVYLCASSLSGVNSPLHFGNGTRLTVT.

This clone came up once. This chain joins TRBV9 and TRBJ1-2, with 9 bases aligning to TRBD1. This CDR3 has 17 residues. Germline trimming cut 3 bases from V and 4 bases from J; bases unmatched to any gene: 13. Germline V lookup: CDR1 SGDLS, CDR2 YYNGEE. The CDR3 sequence: CASSADRGSGVGYGYTF. Written as DNA, the CDR3 is TGTGCCAGCAGCGCGGACAGGGGAAGTGGCGTGGGCTATGGCTACACCTTC.

This clone was counted only a few times. The chain couples TRBV6-5 to TRBJ1-1; D not certain. Germline CDR1 reads MNHEY; CDR2 reads SVGAGI. The ends were cut back, 5 bases at V and 2 bases at J, with 6 bases in the middle. This CDR3 spans 12 amino acids. This chain's CDR3 is CASSPRNTEAFF. In DNA form, the CDR3 reads TGTGCCAGCAGTCCGCGCAACACTGAAGCTTTCTTT.